This TCR beta chain was documented in a study of blood T cell repertoires in COVID-19. Clones were sequenced by immunoSEQ multiplex PCR, and TCRdb holds only the in-frame ones, with some missing. The sample has about 100,000 clones, approximately 80% seen once. This clone was counted only a few times. The V gene's germline CDR1 is SGDLS and CDR2 YYNGEE. J was trimmed by 1 base and V by 3 bases; bases with no gene match: 6. This CDR3 is 15 amino acids long. What was sequenced was peripheral blood. The chain employs TRBV9 and TRBJ2-5; 7 nucleotides align to TRBD1. This clonotype was sampled from a human donor in a cohort sampled during active COVID-19. The CDR3 coding sequence is TGTGCCAGCAGCGCTAGAGGGGACAGCCAAGAGACCCAGTACTTC. Translating gives CASSARGDSQETQYF.